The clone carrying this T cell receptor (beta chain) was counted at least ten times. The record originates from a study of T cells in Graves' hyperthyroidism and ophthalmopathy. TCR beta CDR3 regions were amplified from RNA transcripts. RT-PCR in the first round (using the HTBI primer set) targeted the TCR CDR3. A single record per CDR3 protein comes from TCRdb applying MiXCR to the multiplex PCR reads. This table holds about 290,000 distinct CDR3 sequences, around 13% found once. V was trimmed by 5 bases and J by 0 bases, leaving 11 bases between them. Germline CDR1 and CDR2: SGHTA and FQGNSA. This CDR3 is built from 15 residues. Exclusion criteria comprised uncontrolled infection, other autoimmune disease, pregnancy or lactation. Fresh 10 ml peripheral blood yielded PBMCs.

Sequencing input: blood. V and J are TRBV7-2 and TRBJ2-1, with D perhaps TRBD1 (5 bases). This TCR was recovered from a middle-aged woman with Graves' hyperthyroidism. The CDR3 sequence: CASSKTESSYNEQFF. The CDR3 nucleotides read TGTGCCAGCAGCAAGACAGAGAGCTCCTACAATGAGCAGTTCTTC.